This paragraph covers one T cell receptor beta chain sequence. The data originate from a study of T cells in Graves' hyperthyroidism and ophthalmopathy. The germline CDR1 and CDR2 sequences are SGHTA and FQGNSA. The J segment lost 5 bases and the V segment lost 2 bases, leaving 7 bases of the junction unmatched. CDR3 size: 16 residues. Amplified TCR beta CDR3 regions derived from RNA transcripts. A set of HTBI primers served as the primers for a first-round RT-PCR of the TCR CDR3. MiXCR, applied by TCRdb to the multiplex PCR reads, yields one record per CDR3 protein. The repertoire holds 540,000 or so distinct CDR3 sequences, with around a sixth as singletons. Patients with uncontrolled infections, other autoimmune diseases, pregnancy or lactation were excluded. Together with thyroid ultrasound, orbital computed tomography, serum thyroxine and TRAb, clinical symptoms were used for diagnoses.

This clonotype was obtained from a young woman with Graves' hyperthyroidism. Sequencing was carried out using blood. The genes are TRBV7-2 and TRBJ1-4; TRBD1 matches at 8 bases. The CDR3 is CASSLHGTGGNEKLFF. The CDR3 DNA follows: TGTGCCAGCAGCTTACATGGGACAGGCGGAAATGAAAAACTGTTTTTT.